The entry below describes one T cell receptor beta chain. The data were taken from a study of blood T cell repertoires in COVID-19. The wider study: The samples span acute and convalescent COVID-19 from the United States, Italy and Spain. Nucleic acid was either cDNA or gDNA, and it came from T cells, B-cell-depleted T cells, or PBMCs.

Losses at the gene ends were 5 bases for V and 2 bases for J; bases not matched to a gene: 9. Germline assignment: CDR1 SEHNR and CDR2 FQNEAQ (reference sequence). This CDR3 contains 16 residues. Original processing notes: Reference gene primer amplification yielded estimated nucleated cell counts. Produced via immunoSEQ multiplex PCR; TCRdb's table is partial and in-frame only. V, J and clone size derive from that table, while D and trimming were established from the DNA sequence. The data hold hundreds of thousands of clones, with roughly 90% observed a single time. The chain is built from TRBV7-9 and TRBJ2-3; TRBD2 aligns across 8 bases. Sequenced material: PBMCs or T cells enriched from blood (not recorded which). The clonotype was recovered from a woman aged 18-30 years with acute COVID-19. As DNA, the CDR3 is TGTGCCAGCAGCAGCAAGGCGGGGGGCGTCACAGATACGCAGTATTTT. Its protein is CASSSKAGGVTDTQYF.